This T cell receptor beta chain came from a study of T cell responses to AZD1222 COVID-19 vaccine. Study-level findings and limits: Spike-specific TCR breadth and depth both grew after two AZD1222 doses.

Comment on this clone: No antigen is known for it.

Second-dose recipients at about 4 or about 12 weeks were treated as one pooled group. Data came from immunoSEQ multiplex PCR; TCRdb stores just in-frame clones and leaves some out. The sample contains roughly 150,000 clones, approximately 90% of which appear only once. The V gene end was trimmed by 5 bases and the J gene end by 3 bases; junction bases not matched to a gene: 5. This CDR3 is 15 amino acids long. CDR1 and CDR2 from the germline V gene are LNHDA and SQIVND (reference sequence). This rearrangement joins TRBV19 to TRBJ1-4, with 8 positions matching TRBD1. This material consisted of peripheral blood, taken 28 days after the second AZD1222 dose. The TCR sequence derives from an adult who received the AZD1222 COVID-19 vaccine. CDR3 protein: CASSARGLANEKLFF. CDR3 DNA sequence: TGTGCCAGTAGTGCCAGGGGGCTAGCTAATGAAAAACTGTTTTTT.